Below are 20 T cell receptor beta chains sequenced from a single sample in a study of cytomegalovirus exposure and HLA in healthy donors. This PCR relied on a set of 60 Vbeta primers and 13 Jbeta primers. Using immunoSEQ multiplex PCR, the repertoire was profiled, and TCRdb retains in-frame clones only, with some absent. The data contain about 170,000 clones, under 85% of them seen just once; the ten biggest clones take up about 4.9%. The sequenced sample was PBMCs. The receptors were gathered from a woman younger than 30 in good health and CMV-seropositive.

The count of this clone is one. This sequence joins TRBV28 and TRBJ2-1; 12 bases are shared with TRBD2. V lost 5 bases, J lost 2 bases, and 4 bases stayed unmatched. The CDR3 runs to 16 residues. Germline V gene sequence: CDR1 MDHEN, CDR2 SYDVKM. CDR3 in amino acids: CASSPGTSGPYNEQFF. CDR3 DNA: TGTGCCAGCAGTCCCGGGACTAGCGGGCCCTACAATGAGCAGTTCTTC. Full variable domain (missing parts from reference TRBV28 and TRBJ2-1): DVKVTQSSRYLVKRTGEKVFLECVQDMDHENMFWYRQDPGLGLRLIYFSYDVKMKEKGDIPEGYSVSREKKERFSLILESASTNQTSMYLCASSPGTSGPYNEQFFGPGTRLTVL.

The chain couples TRBV19 to TRBJ1-2; 8 bases map to TRBD1. The CDR3 length is 15 residues. The junction had 9 bases not matched to a gene; V was cut back by 5 bases and J by 4 bases. Germline CDR1 reads LNHDA; CDR2 reads SQIVND (reference sequence). This CDR3 is CASSRLRDRIYGYTF. CDR3 nucleotides: TGTGCCAGTAGTCGACTCCGGGACAGGATCTATGGCTACACCTTC.

A word on this clone: At one boundary the junction diverges from the germline segment, which might be a read error. The chain couples TRBV28 to TRBJ1-1; 9 positions match TRBD1. CDR3 size: 15 residues. CDR1 and CDR2 from the germline V gene are MDHEN and SYDVKM. The CDR3 loop is CASSLGDRENAEAFF. The CDR3 nucleotides read TGTGCCAGCAGTTTGGGGGACAGGGAGAACGCTGAAGCTTTCTTT.

The chain carries TRBV4-3 and TRBJ2-7; TRBD2 agrees at 9 bases. With 2 bases clipped from V and 2 bases from J, the junction kept 4 bases outside the gene matches. The germline V gene encodes CDR1 LGHNA and CDR2 YSLEER. The CDR3 is 15 amino acids. Here the CDR3 DNA reads TGCGCCAGCAGCCAAAACGTAGCGGGGGCCTACGAGCAGTACTTC. Protein sequence: CASSQNVAGAYEQYF.

This clone has more than one count but fewer than ten. The chain has TRBV28 and TRBJ2-2; D might be TRBD2 (7 bases). Trimming cost V 7 bases and J 8 bases, with 26 bases left between them. This CDR3 is built from 17 residues. Germline V gives CDR1 MDHEN, CDR2 SYDVKM. The CDR3, as DNA: TGTGCCAGCACCGAGGGGGGGCGGGGCAGTTTGAGTGGGGAGCTGTTTTTT. Translating gives CASTEGGRGSLSGELFF.

This clone was counted only a few times. The CDR3: CASRAGGTEAFF. The DNA of the CDR3 is TGTGCCAGCAGAGCAGGGGGCACTGAAGCTTTCTTT. J is TRBJ1-1 and V is TRBV7-9, with TRBD1 matching 7 bases. Trimming cost V 6 bases and J 4 bases; bases outside gene matches: 2. Germline CDR1 and CDR2: SEHNR and FQNEAQ (reference sequence). The CDR3 has 12 residues.

The chain has TRBV2 and TRBJ2-1, with D perhaps matching TRBD2 (5 bases). Trimming left V 5 bases short and J 8 bases short, with 19 bases between. This CDR3 region has 15 residues. Germline values: CDR1 SNHLY, CDR2 FYNNEI. The CDR3 DNA reads TGTGCCAGCAGTTCCGGGCCCATATCCGGGGATGAGCAGTTCTTC. Its translation: CASSSGPISGDEQFF. Full variable domain (missing parts from reference TRBV2 and TRBJ2-1): EPEVTQTPSHQVTQMGQEVILRCVPISNHLYFYWYRQILGQKVEFLVSFYNNEISEKSEIFDDQFSVERPDGSNFTLKIRSTKLEDSAMYFCASSSGPISGDEQFFGPGTRLTVL.

The V and J genes are TRBV7-2 and TRBJ1-1, with 9 bases lining up with TRBD1. This CDR3 is built from 16 residues. The germline CDR1 and CDR2 sequences are SGHTA and FQGNSA. J lost 2 bases, V lost 5 bases, and 9 bases had no gene match. The CDR3 spells CASSPLQGAYNTEAFF. CDR3 nucleotide sequence: TGTGCCAGCAGCCCACTACAGGGGGCATATAACACTGAAGCTTTCTTT.

V gene TRBV2 combines with J gene TRBJ2-1, with TRBD2 matching over 8 bases. This CDR3 contains 19 residues. The germline CDR1 and CDR2 sequences are SNHLY and FYNNEI. V trimming: 3 bases; J trimming: 4 bases; junction bases outside the gene matches: 17. The CDR3 protein is CASSEGFLVAGGGYNEQFF. CDR3 nucleotide sequence: TGTGCCAGCAGTGAGGGCTTTCTAGTAGCCGGGGGGGGGTACAATGAGCAGTTCTTC.

The gene calls are TRBV5-4 and TRBJ1-1, with D hard to call. Trimming removed 4 bases at V and 7 bases at J, with 14 bases between. The CDR3 extends over 13 amino acids. In germline, CDR1 is SGHNT, CDR2 YYREEE (reference sequence). The CDR3 DNA sequence: TGTGCCAGCAGCCCAAAAGGCGGCATTGAAGCTTTCTTT. This translates into CASSPKGGIEAFF.

The chain is built from TRBV7-2 and TRBJ1-1, with 7 bases lining up with TRBD1. After removal of 0 bases from V and 2 bases from J, the junction contained 9 bases not matched to a gene. Germline V lookup: CDR1 SGHTA, CDR2 FQGNSA. CDR3 size: 17 residues. The DNA for the CDR3 is TGTGCCAGCAGCTTAGCCCGGACAGGATGGAGCAACACTGAAGCTTTCTTT. Translating it yields CASSLARTGWSNTEAFF.

The gene calls are TRBV7-8 and TRBJ2-7; D is ambiguous. This CDR3 spans 12 amino acids. Germline CDR1 is SGHVS and CDR2 is FQNEAQ. V was shortened by 5 bases and J by 4 bases, with 9 bases between the two germline ends. CDR3 amino acids: CASSLTEYEQYF. In nucleotides, the CDR3 is TGTGCCAGCAGCCTAACCGAATACGAGCAGTACTTC.

This rearrangement joins TRBV23-1 to TRBJ1-2; weak D call: TRBD1 (6 bases). TRBV23-1 is an open reading frame, and its role is uncertain. Trimming left V 3 bases short and J 6 bases short, with 11 bases between. The CDR3 consists of 13 residues. The CDR3 DNA sequence: TGCGCCAGCAGTCACGGGACACCGCATGGCTACACCTTC. This translates into CASSHGTPHGYTF.

This sequence joins TRBV4-2 and TRBJ2-5; D remains ambiguous. The J call could be wrong; TRBJ2-7 is a better fit for the DNA end. The CDR3 consists of 16 residues. Per the germline V gene, CDR1 is LGHNA and CDR2 is YNFKEQ. CDR3 protein: CASSQVLKGLDYEQYF. For the CDR3, the DNA is TGTGCCAGCAGCCAAGTTCTAAAGGGATTGGACTACGAGCAGTACTTC.

The chain combines TRBV6-4 with TRBJ2-1; TRBD2 aligns across 8 bases. This CDR3 region has 15 residues. V shed 3 bases, J shed 3 bases, and the junction held 4 bases outside the gene matches. Looked up from germline, CDR1 is MRHNA and CDR2 is SNTAGT. The CDR3, as DNA: TGTGCCAGCAGTGAGAACGGGGGGGACTACAATGAGCAGTTCTTC. It specifies CASSENGGDYNEQFF.

The chain uses TRBV5-1 and TRBJ2-2, with 8 bases that match TRBD1. The CDR3 covers 15 residues. With 0 bases clipped from V and 5 bases from J, the junction kept 3 bases outside the gene matches. Germline CDR1 reads SGHRS; CDR2 reads YFSETQ. CDR3 in DNA: TGCGCCAGCAGCTTGGGGCAGGGGGCAACCGGGGAGCTGTTTTTT. Translation gives CASSLGQGATGELFF.

The chain employs TRBV7-2 and TRBJ1-3; D possibly corresponds to TRBD1 (6 bases). CDR1 and CDR2 from the germline V gene are SGHTA and FQGNSA. CDR3 length equals 15 residues. Trimming cost V 1 base and J 4 bases, with 11 bases left between them. The CDR3 is CASSLVWGLGNTIYF. DNA of the CDR3: TGTGCCAGCAGCTTAGTTTGGGGGCTGGGAAACACCATATATTTT.

This chain uses TRBV27 with TRBJ2-3, with 13 bases matching TRBD2. Germline values: CDR1 MNHEY, CDR2 SMNVEV (reference sequence). This CDR3 comprises 16 residues. V gave up 5 bases and J gave up 0 bases; unmatched junction bases: 2. The CDR3 region is CASSMGLAGSTDTQYF. DNA for the CDR3: TGTGCCAGCAGTATGGGACTAGCGGGGAGCACAGATACGCAGTATTTT.

This clone was detected a few times. This chain joins TRBV7-9 and TRBJ1-6; 10 nucleotides align to TRBD1. The germline V gene has CDR1 SEHNR and CDR2 FQNEAQ (reference sequence). The CDR3 has 16 amino acids. V shed 0 bases and J 5 bases; nucleotides not matched to a gene: 1. The CDR3 sequence: CASSLAGTGDNSPLHF. CDR3 DNA: TGTGCCAGCAGCTTAGCCGGGACAGGGGATAATTCACCCCTCCACTTT.

The gene calls are TRBV10-3 and TRBJ1-1, with no clear D. Trimming cost V 4 bases and J 4 bases, with 10 bases left between them. Germline V lookup: CDR1 ENHRY, CDR2 SYGVKD. The length of the CDR3 is 13 residues. CDR3 sequence: CAISVEGTTEAFF. The CDR3, as DNA: TGTGCCATCAGTGTTGAGGGTACCACTGAAGCTTTCTTT.